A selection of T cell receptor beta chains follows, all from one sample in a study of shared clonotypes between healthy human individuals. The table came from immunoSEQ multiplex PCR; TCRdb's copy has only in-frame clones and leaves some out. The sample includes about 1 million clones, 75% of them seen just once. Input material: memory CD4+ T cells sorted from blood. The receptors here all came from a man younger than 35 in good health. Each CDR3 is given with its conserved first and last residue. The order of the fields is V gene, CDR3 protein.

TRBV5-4	CASSFSQRSGREAFF
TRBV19	CASSRKDQETQYF
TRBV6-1	CASSLRQYTDTQYF
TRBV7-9	CASSLGTSGGSYNEQFF
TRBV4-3	CASSARTGGYNSPLHF
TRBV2	CASRSGGLRDTQYF
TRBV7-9	CASSLVGGGGYTF
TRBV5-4	CASSFGLAGTDTQYF
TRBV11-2	CASSSPRGRGTGELFF
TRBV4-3	CASSQDSNIPTGELFF
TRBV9	CASAKGRTNEKLFF
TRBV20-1	CSAPDHNEQFF
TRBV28	CASSPGDFVGTEAFF
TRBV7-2	CASSADRVNTEAFF
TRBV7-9	CASSPRITDSGNTIYF
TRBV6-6	CASRTHRGEQYF
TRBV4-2	CASSGMDPSDTQYF
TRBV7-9	CASSQRPTANYGYTF
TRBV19	CASSAGTGRNTIYF
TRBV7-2	CASSLDRDYGYTF
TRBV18	CASSPRRGGYEGNEQFF
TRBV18	CASSPPGQGRTEAFF
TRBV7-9	CASKRAVGGNTEAFF
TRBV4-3	CASSQVTGGYEQYF
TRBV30	CAWSTGLSTDTQYF
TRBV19	CASSIGSVSSTDTQYF
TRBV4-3	CASSQDHSMNEQFF
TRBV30	CAWSPVGHQPQHF
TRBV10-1	CASKPDPRTEAFF
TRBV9	CASSAKLNTEAFF
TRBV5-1	CASSLADKTGSHYEQYF
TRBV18	CASSPASRTDTQYF
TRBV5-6	CASSSGLAGSTMYF
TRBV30	CAGAVGRETEAFF
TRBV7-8	CASSLRGSDELGSGELFF
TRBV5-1	CASRPTSEPLREQFF
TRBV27	CASSLQGPNQPQHF
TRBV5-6	CASSFAGLSNNEQFF
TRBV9	CASSVTQGSTEAFF
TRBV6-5	CASSYFGRLDEQYF
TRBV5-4	CASSLGSSQYEQYF
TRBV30	CAWTPWGNTEAFF
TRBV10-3	CAISAQAGVSTDTQYF
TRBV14	CASSPGAGGIWDEQFF
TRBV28	CASSFMFQETQYF
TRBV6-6	CASGRAGDNQPQHF
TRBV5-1	CASTRGGQQETQYF